Below, 28 T cell receptor beta chains from the same sample are listed, as sequenced in a study of T-cell memory formation after mild COVID-19. TCRdb reanalysed the 5' RACE reads using MiXCR and keeps one entry per CDR3 protein. The data show 400,000 to 500,000 distinct CDR3 sequences, approximately 24% seen once. Sequenced material: PBMCs or a T cell subset sorted from them (not recorded which). Receptors were obtained from an adult woman who had mild COVID-19 (a few samples of this study predate the infection). Cell type and time point are not known.

This clonotype was detected a few times. J is TRBJ2-2 and V is TRBV5-5, with TRBD1 matching over 10 bases. The V gene end was trimmed by 4 bases and the J gene end by 0 bases; junction bases not matched to a gene: 6. CDR1 is SGHKS and CDR2 is YYEKEE in the germline V gene (reference sequence). The CDR3 is made up of 17 amino acids. The DNA of the CDR3 is TGTGCCAGCAGCAGGGACAGGGGAAGCACGAACACCGGGGAGCTGTTTTTT. Its protein product is CASSRDRGSTNTGELFF.

This clonotype was counted between two and nine times. The V call is TRBV7-2, the J call TRBJ2-7, with D uncertain. Per the germline V gene, CDR1 is SGHTA and CDR2 is FQGNSA. V lost 2 bases and J 12 bases, leaving 14 bases between the germline ends. This CDR3 spans 12 amino acids. DNA of the CDR3: TGTGCCAGCAGCTTAACCGGTACCACTCCGTACTTC. It translates to CASSLTGTTPYF.

V and J are TRBV7-8 and TRBJ1-2; a possible D gene is TRBD1 (6 bases). With 6 bases removed from V and 0 bases from J, the gap between germline ends came to 14 bases. Germline V gene lookup returns CDR1 SGHVS and CDR2 FQNEAQ. The CDR3 contains 15 residues. As DNA, the CDR3 is TGTGCCAGCAGTGGGGGGGGCTGGGCTAACTATGGCTACACCTTC. Its protein product is CASSGGGWANYGYTF. Full variable domain (missing parts from reference TRBV7-8 and TRBJ1-2): GAGVSQSPRYKVAKRGQDVALRCDPISGHVSLFWYQQALGQGPEFLTYFQNEAQLDKSGLPSDRFFAERPEGSVSTLKIQRTQQEDSAVYLCASSGGGWANYGYTFGSGTRLTVV.

This clonotype showed up many times. The genes are TRBV15 and TRBJ2-3, with 7 bases that match TRBD1. Looked up from germline, CDR1 is LNHNV and CDR2 is YYDKDF (reference sequence). This CDR3 contains 14 residues. Trimming cost V 5 bases and J 3 bases; bases outside gene matches: 5. The DNA of the CDR3 is TGTGCCACCAGCCGTACAGGGGAAACAGATACGCAGTATTTT. It specifies CATSRTGETDTQYF.

This sequence joins TRBV18 and TRBJ2-4; 8 bases line up with TRBD2. The CDR3 loop spans 11 amino acids. Trimming at V came to 6 bases and at J to 8 bases, leaving 0 bases not matched to a gene. Germline CDR1 and CDR2: KGHSH and LQKENI. CDR3 loop: CASSTSDIQYF. The DNA for the CDR3 is TGTGCCAGCTCGACTAGCGACATTCAGTACTTC.

This clonotype was found a few times. This chain uses TRBV20-1 with TRBJ1-1; D may be TRBD1 (5 bases). V lost 5 bases to trimming and J lost 3 bases, with 16 bases between them. In germline, CDR1 is DFQATT, CDR2 SNEGSKA (reference sequence). The CDR3 length is 14 residues. CDR3 coding DNA: TGCAGTGCTCCCCGGCTGCAGGGCGACACTGAAGCTTTCTTT. This gives the protein CSAPRLQGDTEAFF.

This clonotype has only a few counts. This chain links TRBV21-1 with TRBJ2-7; TRBD1, as called in the table, went unchecked against the DNA. TRBV21-1 is tagged as a pseudogene. There are 15 residues in the CDR3. CDR3 sequence (DNA): TGTGCCAGCAGCAGAGGGGACAGGCCATCCTACGAGCAGTACTTC. Translation: CASSRGDRPSYEQYF.

This clonotype was counted a few times. V usage is TRBV11-3 and J usage is TRBJ2-1; D gene uncertain. The length of the CDR3 is 12 residues. V lost 5 bases to trimming and J lost 7 bases, with 9 bases between them. Germline CDR1 is SGHNT and CDR2 is YENEEA. CDR3 in amino acids: CASSPRENEQFF. CDR3 bases: TGTGCCAGCAGCCCTCGTGAAAATGAGCAGTTCTTC.

The CDR3 DNA is TGTGCCAGCAGGTTCGGCGGGGACAATGAGCAGTTCTTC. It codes for CASRFGGDNEQFF. The rearrangement joins TRBV3-1 to TRBJ2-1; tentatively, D is TRBD2 (6 bases). CDR1 is LGHDT, CDR2 YNNKEL, per germline (reference sequence). CDR3 length: 13 amino acids. Trimming took off 6 bases at V and 5 bases at J, with 11 bases between the two ends.

This sequence joins TRBV6-4 and TRBJ1-4; D not certain. Trimming pared 4 bases from V and 8 bases from J, leaving 5 bases between. CDR1 is MRHNA, CDR2 SNTAGT, per germline. There are 11 residues in the CDR3. The CDR3 bases are TGTGCCAGCAGTGCCTGGGAAAAACTGTTTTTT. It codes for CASSAWEKLFF.

V and J are TRBV24-1 and TRBJ2-1, with TRBD1 matching over 7 bases. Germline V lookup: CDR1 KGHDR, CDR2 SFDVKD. The CDR3 is 19 residues long. V lost 4 bases and J lost 5; bases outside the gene matches: 19. This chain's CDR3 is CATSESTGDGSGIDNEQFF. The CDR3 region has the DNA TGTGCCACCAGTGAGTCCACAGGGGACGGATCCGGGATCGACAATGAGCAGTTCTTC.

The DNA for the CDR3 is TGTGCCAGCAGCTTCGGGGTCCCCTATGGCTACACCTTC. Residues: CASSFGVPYGYTF. The V and J genes are TRBV7-9 and TRBJ1-2; D uncertain. The CDR3 covers 13 residues. Trimming left V 3 bases short and J 4 bases short, with 9 bases between. Germline V CDR1 and CDR2: SEHNR, FQNEAQ (reference sequence).

The chain is built from TRBV5-1 and TRBJ2-6; the D gene could be TRBD1 or TRBD2 (6 bases each). CDR1 and CDR2 from the germline V gene are SGHRS and YFSETQ. The CDR3 spans 15 residues. V gave up 5 bases and J gave up 0 bases, with 9 bases separating them. The DNA of the CDR3 is TGCGCCAGCAGGGAGGGGGTCTCTGGGGCCAACGTCCTGACTTTC. This codes for CASREGVSGANVLTF. The full variable domain, rest sourced from reference TRBV5-1 and TRBJ2-6, is KAGVTQTPRYLIKTRGQQVTLSCSPISGHRSVSWYQQTPGQGLQFLFEYFSETQRNKGNFPGRFSGRQFSNSRSEMNVSTLELGDSALYLCASREGVSGANVLTFGAGSRLTVL.

This sequence joins TRBV12-3 or TRBV12-4 and TRBJ2-5; the D gene is possibly TRBD1 (5 bases). The CDR3 totals 14 residues. Trimming cost V 2 bases and J 1 base, with 8 bases left between them. The CDR3: CASSLSTAQETQYF. The DNA of the CDR3 is TGTGCCAGCAGTTTATCGACAGCCCAAGAGACCCAGTACTTC.

The chain links TRBV6-6 to TRBJ2-7; 8 nucleotides agree with TRBD2. The germline gives CDR1 MNHNY, CDR2 SVGAGI (reference sequence). The CDR3 runs 14 residues. V trimming: 5 bases; J trimming: 2 bases; junction bases outside the gene matches: 5. The CDR3 bases are TGTGCCAGCAGTCCACTAGCGGCCCCCTACGAGCAGTACTTC. Its translation: CASSPLAAPYEQYF.

The sample holds a few counts of this clonotype. This chain joins TRBV7-8 and TRBJ2-7; possibly TRBD2 for D (6 bases). V was trimmed by 8 bases and J by 3 bases, leaving 14 bases between them. Germline-derived CDR1 and CDR2 are SGHVS and FQNEAQ. This CDR3 is 13 amino acids long. DNA of the CDR3: TGTGCCAGCCGTAGCGGAGAGCGCTACGAGCAGTACTTC. Translating gives CASRSGERYEQYF.

V gene TRBV18 combines with J gene TRBJ1-2, with D possibly matching TRBD1 (5 bases). Deletions cut 4 bases from V and 0 bases from J, with 15 bases between. The CDR3 is made up of 16 amino acids. The germline V gene has CDR1 KGHSH and CDR2 LQKENI. The CDR3 coding sequence is TGTGCCAGCTCACGGGACTCCACCCGCGCTAACTATGGCTACACCTTC. It yields the protein CASSRDSTRANYGYTF.

This clonotype was seen only a few times. The chain joins TRBV12-3 or TRBV12-4 to TRBJ2-2, with D perhaps assigned TRBD1 or TRBD2 (5 bases each). The CDR3 is made up of 18 amino acids. V was pared by 3 bases and J by 0 bases, with 17 bases between. The chain's CDR3 is CASSFGKWGPTNTGELFF. The CDR3 DNA reads TGTGCCAGCAGTTTCGGGAAGTGGGGACCAACGAACACCGGGGAGCTGTTTTTT.

In this sample, this clonotype turned up a few times. The chain links TRBV5-1 to TRBJ2-7, with unresolved D. The CDR3 runs to 13 residues. CDR1 is SGHRS, CDR2 YFSETQ, per germline. V gave up 0 bases and J gave up 7 bases, with 11 bases separating them. The CDR3 here is CASSLGSSWEQYF. CDR3 coding DNA: TGCGCCAGCAGCTTGGGATCTAGTTGGGAGCAGTACTTC.

In this sample, this clonotype turned up a few times. The rearrangement links TRBV6-1 to TRBJ2-5; TRBD2 aligns across 7 bases. The germline V gene has CDR1 MNHNS and CDR2 SASEGT. This CDR3 spans 16 amino acids. The J segment lost 7 bases and the V segment lost 6 bases, leaving 17 bases of the junction unmatched. The CDR3 region is CASSFLAESLGGTQYF. The CDR3 nucleotides read TGTGCCAGCAGCTTTCTAGCGGAGAGCTTGGGTGGGACCCAGTACTTC.

This clonotype appeared a few times. This chain joins TRBV7-2 and TRBJ2-1; D uncertain. The length of the CDR3 is 16 residues. Trimming stripped 0 bases from V and 1 base from J, with 10 bases between. Germline V gives CDR1 SGHTA, CDR2 FQGNSA. The CDR3 DNA reads TGTGCCAGCAGCTTAGCGCTGGTGGGTTCCTACAATGAGCAGTTCTTC. Translated, it gives CASSLALVGSYNEQFF.

This clonotype was observed a few times. The chain recombines TRBV7-8 with TRBJ2-3; a weak D match, TRBD1 (6 bases). V gave up 5 bases and J gave up 3 bases, with 18 bases separating them. The CDR3 sequence is 16 residues long. The V gene's germline CDR1 is SGHVS and CDR2 FQNEAQ. DNA for the CDR3: TGTGCCAGCAGCCTGACAGGATCATTAGGGACAGATACGCAGTATTTT. Translating gives CASSLTGSLGTDTQYF.

The CDR3 spells CAIGLAGPTYEQYF. DNA of the CDR3: TGTGCCATCGGACTAGCGGGACCCACCTACGAGCAGTACTTC. The chain is built from TRBV10-3 and TRBJ2-7; 12 positions agree with TRBD2. V trimming: 8 bases; J trimming: 2 bases; junction bases outside the gene matches: 4. Per germline, CDR1 ENHRY and CDR2 SYGVKD. This CDR3 contains 14 residues.

Only a few counts were recorded for this clonotype. The gene calls are TRBV29-1 and TRBJ2-7; perhaps TRBD2 as D (6 bases). The germline CDR1 and CDR2 sequences are SQVTM and ANQGSEA. The CDR3 loop spans 13 amino acids. V was clipped by 2 bases and J by 3 bases, with 11 bases between them. The CDR3 DNA is TGCAGCGTTGAACTGATGGGGGGCTACGAGCAGTACTTC. Its protein product is CSVELMGGYEQYF.

V is TRBV24-1 and J is TRBJ2-4; D is unresolved. Trimming removed 0 bases at V and 9 bases at J, with 5 bases between. Per the germline V gene, CDR1 is KGHDR and CDR2 is SFDVKD. The CDR3 extends over 12 amino acids. This CDR3 is CATSDLYGIQYF. The DNA of the CDR3 is TGTGCCACCAGTGATTTGTATGGCATTCAGTACTTC.

The rearrangement joins TRBV24-1 to TRBJ2-1, with 12 positions matching TRBD2. CDR1 and CDR2 from the germline V gene are KGHDR and SFDVKD. The V segment lost 10 bases and the J segment 9 bases; nucleotides outside the gene matches: 12. This CDR3 spans 15 amino acids. The DNA of the CDR3 is TGTGCCACATCCGGGACTAGCGGGTTCTCACTTGAGCAGTTCTTC. It translates to CATSGTSGFSLEQFF.

This clonotype came up a few times. This chain links TRBV9 with TRBJ2-6, with D perhaps TRBD1 (6 bases). V was cut by 1 base and J by 2 bases, with 7 bases left in between. Germline V gene lookup returns CDR1 SGDLS and CDR2 YYNGEE. CDR3 length equals 15 residues. CDR3 sequence reads: CASSVPGAGANVLTF. In nucleotides, the CDR3 is TGTGCCAGCAGCGTACCAGGGGCTGGGGCCAACGTCCTGACTTTC.

CDR3 sequence: CASSPVRNTEAFF. The CDR3 nucleotides read TGTGCCAGCTCACCAGTCCGAAACACTGAAGCTTTCTTT. The chain joins TRBV18 to TRBJ1-1; D unclear. This CDR3 comprises 13 residues. V was pared by 2 bases and J by 2 bases, with 6 bases between. Germline lookup yields CDR1 KGHSH and CDR2 LQKENI.